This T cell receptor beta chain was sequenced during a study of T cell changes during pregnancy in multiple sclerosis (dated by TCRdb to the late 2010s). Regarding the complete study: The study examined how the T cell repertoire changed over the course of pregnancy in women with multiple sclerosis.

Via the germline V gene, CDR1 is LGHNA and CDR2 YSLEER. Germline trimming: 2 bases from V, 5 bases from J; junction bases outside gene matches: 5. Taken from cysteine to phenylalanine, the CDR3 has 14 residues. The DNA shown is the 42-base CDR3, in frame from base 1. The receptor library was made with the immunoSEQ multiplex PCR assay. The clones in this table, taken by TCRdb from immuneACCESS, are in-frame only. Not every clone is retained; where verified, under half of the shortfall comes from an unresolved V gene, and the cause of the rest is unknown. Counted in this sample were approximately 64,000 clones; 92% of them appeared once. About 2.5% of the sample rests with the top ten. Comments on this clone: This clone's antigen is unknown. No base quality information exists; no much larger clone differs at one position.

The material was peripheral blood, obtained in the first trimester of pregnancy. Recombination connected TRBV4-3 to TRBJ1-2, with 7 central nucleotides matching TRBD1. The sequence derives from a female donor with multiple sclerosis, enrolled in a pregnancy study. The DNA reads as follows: TGCGCCAGCAGCCAACCGGGACAGAGATATGGCTACACCTTC. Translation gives CASSQPGQRYGYTF.